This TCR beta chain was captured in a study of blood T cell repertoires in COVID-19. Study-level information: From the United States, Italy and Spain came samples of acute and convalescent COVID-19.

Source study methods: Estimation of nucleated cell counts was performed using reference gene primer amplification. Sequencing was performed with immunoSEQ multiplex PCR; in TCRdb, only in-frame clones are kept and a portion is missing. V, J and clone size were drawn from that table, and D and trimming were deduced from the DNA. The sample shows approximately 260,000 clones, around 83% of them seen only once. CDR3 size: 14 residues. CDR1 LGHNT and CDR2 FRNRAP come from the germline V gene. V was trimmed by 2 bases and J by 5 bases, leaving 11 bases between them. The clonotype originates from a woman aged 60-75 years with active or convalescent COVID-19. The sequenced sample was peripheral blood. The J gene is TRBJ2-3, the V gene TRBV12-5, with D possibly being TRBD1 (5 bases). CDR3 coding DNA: TGTGCTAGTGGTTTGAGCAGGGTTCGAGATACGCAGTATTTT. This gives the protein CASGLSRVRDTQYF.